Below, 10 T cell receptor beta chains from the same sample are listed, as sequenced in a study of T cells in tuberculosis. The assay was immunoSEQ multiplex PCR, and TCRdb's table has in-frame clones only and misses some. The sample lists 35,000 to 40,000 clones; around 93% were seen once. The sequencing input was PBMCs. All receptors come from a donor under 30 with latent tuberculosis or without tuberculosis infection. Some clones in this sample may be carry-over from other donors' samples.

This chain connects TRBV12-5 to TRBJ2-3; 8 positions match TRBD1. V was pared by 1 base and J by 3 bases, with 3 bases of the junction left unmatched. Germline V gene lookup returns CDR1 LGHNT and CDR2 FRNRAP. The length of the CDR3 is 15 residues. The CDR3 coding sequence is TGTGCTAGTGGTTTGGACAGGGACAGGACAGATACGCAGTATTTT. Protein: CASGLDRDRTDTQYF.

The chain combines TRBV29-1 with TRBJ2-3; 7 nucleotides agree with TRBD2. Germline loops: CDR1 SQVTM, CDR2 ANQGSEA. This CDR3 has 13 residues. J gave up 4 bases and V 6 bases, and 7 bases lay outside the gene matches. DNA of the CDR3: TGCAGCGTAAAAACCGGGGGGTCAGATACGCAGTATTTT. Amino acids: CSVKTGGSDTQYF.

The chain is built from TRBV2 and TRBJ2-1; 13 nucleotides align to TRBD2. The CDR3 loop spans 15 amino acids. Germline lookup yields CDR1 SNHLY and CDR2 FYNNEI. V lost 4 bases and J lost 6; bases outside the gene matches: 3. Written as DNA, the CDR3 is TGTGCCAGCAGTGGACTAGCGGGGGGCCCCAATGAGCAGTTCTTC. It specifies CASSGLAGGPNEQFF.

The chain recombines TRBV6-5 with TRBJ2-1, with TRBD2 identical over 13 bases. The CDR3 contains 16 residues. From germline, CDR1 is MNHEY and CDR2 SVGAGI. The V segment lost 0 bases and the J segment 5 bases; nucleotides outside the gene matches: 1. CDR3 amino acids: CASSYSTSGGNNEQFF. CDR3 nucleotide sequence: TGTGCCAGCAGTTACTCGACTAGCGGGGGGAACAATGAGCAGTTCTTC.

Judged by abundance, this clone is medium-sized. This chain joins TRBV4-2 and TRBJ1-2, with 7 bases aligning to TRBD1. The length of the CDR3 is 16 residues. V lost 0 bases to trimming and J lost 0 bases; unmatched junction nucleotides: 4. Germline CDR1 LGHNA, CDR2 YNFKEQ. This chain's CDR3 is CASSQDVTGANYGYTF. In nucleotides, the CDR3 is TGTGCCAGCAGCCAAGATGTTACAGGGGCTAACTATGGCTACACCTTC.

The gene calls are TRBV19 and TRBJ1-6, with 7 bases identical to TRBD1. Germline assignment: CDR1 LNHDA and CDR2 SQIVND (reference sequence). V shed 6 bases, J shed 6 bases, and the junction held 5 bases outside the gene matches. CDR3 length: 14 residues. This CDR3 reads CASSAGTANSPLHF. The CDR3 DNA reads TGTGCCAGTAGCGCCGGGACAGCTAATTCACCCCTCCACTTT.

V gene TRBV5-8 combines with J gene TRBJ2-1, with D perhaps matching TRBD2 (7 bases). In germline, CDR1 is SGHTS, CDR2 YDEGEE. This CDR3 is 15 amino acids long. The germline V and J ends were trimmed by 1 base and 4 bases, with 12 bases remaining between them. Here the CDR3 reads CASSLSGTTYNEQFF. The CDR3, as DNA: TGTGCCAGCAGCTTGAGCGGGACAACATACAATGAGCAGTTCTTC.

This clone has a single count. The chain has TRBV7-8 and TRBJ1-4; tentative D call: TRBD1 (6 bases). Germline CDR1 reads SGHVS; CDR2 reads FQNEAQ. V gave up 2 bases and J gave up 10 bases, with 11 bases separating them. This CDR3 spans 13 amino acids. CDR3 bases: TGTGCCAGCAGCTTATACCAAGGGGGAAAACTGTTTTTT. Protein: CASSLYQGGKLFF.

This chain connects TRBV6-5 to TRBJ1-6; 7 bases are shared with TRBD1. CDR1 MNHEY and CDR2 SVGAGI come from the germline V gene. This CDR3 has 14 residues. V lost 4 bases and J lost 7; bases outside the gene matches: 4. CDR3 sequence reads: CASSWGQHNSPLHF. The CDR3 nucleotides are TGTGCCAGCAGTTGGGGACAGCACAATTCACCCCTCCACTTT.

This chain links TRBV30 with TRBJ1-2, with D tentatively TRBD1 (5 bases). The CDR3 contains 13 residues. The germline V gene has CDR1 GTSNPN and CDR2 SVGIG (reference sequence). The V end lost 0 bases, the J end lost 8 bases, and 13 bases lay between the germline ends. The CDR3 DNA is TGTGCCTGGAGTGTTCAGCCTCAGGGAGGCTACACCTTC. It specifies CAWSVQPQGGYTF.